This T cell receptor (beta chain) appears in the sequencing data of a study of blood T cell repertoires in COVID-19. Study-wide context: From the United States, Italy and Spain came samples of acute and convalescent COVID-19. The cDNA or gDNA used as material had been derived from T cells, B-cell-depleted T cells, or PBMCs.

Profiled with immunoSEQ multiplex PCR; TCRdb holds only in-frame clones, not every one. Among 65,000 to 95,000 clones listed, about 70% were seen once. Looked up from germline, CDR1 is SGHNT and CDR2 is YENEEA. The V end lost 1 base, the J end lost 2 bases, and 10 bases lay between the germline ends. The CDR3 spans 15 residues. The TCR sequence derives from a man over 45 with active or convalescent COVID-19. The chain combines TRBV11-3 with TRBJ2-3; no clear D. The sequencing sample was made of peripheral blood. The chain's CDR3 is CASSLGPPSTDTQYF. CDR3 nucleotide sequence: TGTGCCAGCAGCTTAGGGCCCCCATCCACAGATACGCAGTATTTT.